Listed below are T cell receptor beta chains from one sample, sequenced in a study of blood T cell repertoires in COVID-19. Repertoires were generated with immunoSEQ multiplex PCR, while TCRdb's copy carries only in-frame clones and drops some. Of fewer than 250,000 clones in the sample, approximately 80% were seen once. Material: peripheral blood. These receptors all stem from a woman aged 55-70 years with active or convalescent COVID-19. Both conserved end residues are part of each CDR3. D genes are given only for firm matches. Expanded clones are given a class, and other clones once, few, many or no size at all.

>NA|TRBV30|TRBJ1-4|once
TGTGCCTGGAGTGTACTTAGGGGTAATGAAAAACTGTTTTTT
CAWSVLRGNEKLFF
>TRBD2|TRBV28|TRBJ2-5|NA
TGTGCCAGCAGTTTATCAAAGCGGGGGGCCAGAGAGACCCAGTACTTC
CASSLSKRGARETQYF
>TRBD1|TRBV5-6|TRBJ2-1|NA
TGTGCCAGCAGCTTGGATGTGGGACAGGGACCCTACAATGAGCAGTTCTTC
CASSLDVGQGPYNEQFF
>TRBD1|TRBV27|TRBJ1-6|NA
TGTGCCAGCAGTCCCTCAAGACAGGGGATGGGAAGGAATTCACCCCTCCACTTT
CASSPSRQGMGRNSPLHF
>NA|TRBV18|TRBJ1-5|NA
TGTGCCAGCTCTCTCCAGGGTAGGCGCAATCAGCCCCAGCATTTT
CASSLQGRRNQPQHF
>NA|TRBV19|TRBJ1-2|NA
TGTGCCAGTAGGGGTACCGGACAGTTCTTTTATGGCTACACCTTC
CASRGTGQFFYGYTF
>TRBD2|TRBV18|TRBJ2-3|NA
TGTGCCAGCTCACCACCGGGGACTAGGCCGGCAGATACGCAGTATTTT
CASSPPGTRPADTQYF
>TRBD1|TRBV9|TRBJ1-6|NA
TGTGCCAGCAGCTCACTCGACAGGGGGCGGGGACCCCTCCACTTT
CASSSLDRGRGPLHF
>NA|TRBV12-5|TRBJ2-7|NA
TGTGCTAGTGGCTCCTCCCGACAACCCCGCGATCTCGGCCCCTACGAGCAGTACTTC
CASGSSRQPRDLGPYEQYF
>NA|TRBV6-1|TRBJ1-1|NA
TGTGCCAGCAGTGATGGCAGCTCAGGGACTGAAGCTTTCTTT
CASSDGSSGTEAFF
>NA|TRBV20-1|TRBJ2-1|NA
TGCAGTGCTAGTCCGGGACTCGCGTACAATGAGCAGTTCTTC
CSASPGLAYNEQFF
>TRBD1|TRBV5-1|TRBJ2-2|NA
TGCGCCAGCAGCTTGGGTCTAGGGACAGCGGACACCGGGGAGCTGTTTTTT
CASSLGLGTADTGELFF
>TRBD1|TRBV19|TRBJ1-2|NA
TGTGCCAGTACTAAGGGGGCGCGAAGTGGCTACACCTTC
CASTKGARSGYTF
>TRBD2|TRBV19|TRBJ2-7|NA
TGTGCCAGTAGACGGGAGGGTAGCTCCTACGAGCAGTACTTC
CASRREGSSYEQYF
>NA|TRBV6-6|TRBJ1-1|NA
TGTGCCAGCACTCTGGGGGGTGAAGCTTTCTTT
CASTLGGEAFF
>NA|TRBV27|TRBJ2-5|NA
TGTGCCAGCAGTCTACGTAGAGGGGAGACCCAGTACTTC
CASSLRRGETQYF
>TRBD1|TRBV18|TRBJ1-5|NA
TGTGCCAGCTCACCCACAGGGGCCACCAATCAGCCCCAGCATTTT
CASSPTGATNQPQHF
>TRBD1|TRBV6-5|TRBJ1-5|NA
TGTGCCAGCAGTTTAACAGGGGGTTCTCAGCCCCAGCATTTT
CASSLTGGSQPQHF
>NA|TRBV5-4|TRBJ1-6|NA
TGTGCCAGCAGCCGCTACTCGACAGCCGAGAATTCACCCCTCCACTTT
CASSRYSTAENSPLHF
>NA|TRBV14|TRBJ2-5|NA
TGTGCCAGCAGCCATACACAAGAGACCCAGTACTTC
CASSHTQETQYF
>TRBD1|TRBV19|TRBJ1-1|NA
TGTGCCAGTTCCGACAGGGGCACTGAAGCTTTCTTT
CASSDRGTEAFF
>NA|TRBV5-1|TRBJ2-3|NA
TGCGCCAGCAGCTATGAGCGGGGCACAGATACGCAGTATTTT
CASSYERGTDTQYF
>TRBD2|TRBV19|TRBJ2-3|NA
TGTGCCAGTAGTACGGGGGGGGCGGCAGATACGCAGTATTTT
CASSTGGAADTQYF
>NA|TRBV23-1|TRBJ1-4|NA
TGCGCCAGCAGCTCACTTGGGGAGCGAGGCGGTGAAAAACTGTTTTTT
CASSSLGERGGEKLFF
>NA|TRBV3-1/TRBV3-2|TRBJ2-7|few
TGTGCCAGCAGCCAAGAATCCAGCTACGAGCAGTACTTC
CASSQESSYEQYF
>NA|TRBV11-3|TRBJ2-4|NA
TGTGCCAGCAGCTTAGGGAGACGGGAAAACATTCAGTACTTC
CASSLGRRENIQYF
>TRBD1|TRBV3-1/TRBV3-2|TRBJ2-5|NA
TGTGCCAGCAGACCCCAAGACAGGGAAGAGACCCAGTACTTC
CASRPQDREETQYF
>TRBD1|TRBV4-2|TRBJ1-2|NA
TGTGCCAGCAGCCGCCCAGGGGGCGGGTTGGATGGCTACACCTTC
CASSRPGGGLDGYTF
>NA|TRBV29-1|TRBJ1-6|NA
TGCAGCGTTGAACGGGGATACTCACCCCTCCACTTT
CSVERGYSPLHF
>TRBD1|TRBV30|TRBJ1-1|NA
TGTGCCAGGTGGGACAGGGGTGATGAAGCTTTCTTT
CARWDRGDEAFF
>NA|TRBV18|TRBJ1-1|once
TGTGCCAGCTCAGGTCAGGAACAGAACACTGAAGCTTTCTTT
CASSGQEQNTEAFF
>NA|TRBV7-2|TRBJ2-2|NA
TGTGCCAGCAGCTCACCGTCAGGGTCTGTTAGCACCGGGGAGCTGTTTTTT
CASSSPSGSVSTGELFF
>NA|TRBV10-3|TRBJ1-2|NA
TGTGCCATCAGCCGGGTTCAATATGGCTACACCTTC
CAISRVQYGYTF
>TRBD2|TRBV4-2|TRBJ2-7|NA
TGTGCCAGCAGCACAACCGGCCTAGCGGGATACGAGCAGTACTTC
CASSTTGLAGYEQYF
>TRBD2|TRBV19|TRBJ2-3|NA
TGTGCCAGTAGCTTGACTAGCGGGAGTTGGACAGATACGCAGTATTTT
CASSLTSGSWTDTQYF
>TRBD1|TRBV18|TRBJ1-1|NA
TGTGCCAGCTCACCCGGACAGGGCTATGTCATGAACACTGAAGCTTTCTTT
CASSPGQGYVMNTEAFF
>NA|TRBV7-9|TRBJ2-1|NA
TGTGCCAGCAGCGGACGAACAGGAAACAATGAGCAGTTCTTC
CASSGRTGNNEQFF
>TRBD1|TRBV29-1|TRBJ1-5|NA
TGCAGCGTTGCGGACAGGGGTGGGCAGCCCCAGCATTTT
CSVADRGGQPQHF
>TRBD1|TRBV6-6|TRBJ1-1|NA
TGTGCCAGCAGTCCCCGACAGGGTGTGAACACTGAAGCTTTCTTT
CASSPRQGVNTEAFF
>NA|TRBV24-1|TRBJ1-5|NA
TGTGCCACCAGCTGGACTGGCAATCAGCCCCAGCATTTT
CATSWTGNQPQHF
>NA|TRBV19|TRBJ2-3|once
TGTGCCAGTAGTAGAATTGCAGGGGACGGCACAGATACGCAGTATTTT
CASSRIAGDGTDTQYF
>NA|TRBV19|TRBJ2-5|NA
TGTGCCAGTAGTATAGATCAGGCGGGCGGGACCCAGTACTTC
CASSIDQAGGTQYF
>TRBD2|TRBV3-1/TRBV3-2|TRBJ2-7|NA
TGTGCCAGCAGCCTGGGACTAGCGGGAGAGCAGTACTTC
CASSLGLAGEQYF
>TRBD1|TRBV6-5|TRBJ1-2|NA
TGTGCCAGCAGACAGACAGGGGTCAATGACTATGGCTACACCTTC
CASRQTGVNDYGYTF
>TRBD1|TRBV3-1/TRBV3-2|TRBJ1-5|NA
TGTGCCAGCACCGACACCCAGGACAGGGTAAGCAATCAGCCCCAGCATTTT
CASTDTQDRVSNQPQHF
>NA|TRBV3-1/TRBV3-2|TRBJ1-1|NA
TGTGCCAGCAGCCCTACAACGGGGAGGGCTTTCTTT
CASSPTTGRAFF
>NA|TRBV11-3|TRBJ2-7|NA
TGTGCCAGCAGCCCCCGTAGGGACACCACCTACGAGCAGTACTTC
CASSPRRDTTYEQYF
>TRBD1|TRBV30|TRBJ2-2|NA
TGTGCCTGGATGGACAGGGGGCCTACTATCACCGGGGAGCTGTTTTTT
CAWMDRGPTITGELFF
>TRBD1|TRBV7-9|TRBJ1-2|NA
TGTGCCAGCAGCTCGGCAGGGGGATTCCCCGGCTACACCTTC
CASSSAGGFPGYTF
>TRBD2|TRBV6-1|TRBJ2-1|NA
TGTGCCAGCAGTGACAGCGGGAGTGTAAATGAGCAGTTCTTC
CASSDSGSVNEQFF
>TRBD1|TRBV2|TRBJ2-7|NA
TGTGCCAGCAGGGGAGCAGGGGGTGGGGCGAGGGAGCAGTACTTC
CASRGAGGGAREQYF
>TRBD2|TRBV2|TRBJ2-1|NA
TGTGCCAGCAGTCCGCTAGCGGGATACTACAATGAGCAGTTCTTC
CASSPLAGYYNEQFF
>TRBD2|TRBV19|TRBJ2-1|NA
TGTGCCAGTAGTATAGTAGGGACTAGCGGGGGTGATGAGCAGTTCTTC
CASSIVGTSGGDEQFF